One and the same sample provided the 22 T cell receptor beta chains below, sequenced in a study of molecular identifiers for immune sequencing clone quantification. TCRdb re-derived calls from the PCR reads in MiXCR, one entry per CDR3 protein. This table has approximately 680,000 distinct CDR3 sequences, roughly 23% appearing once. What was sequenced was naive CD8+ T cells from blood, with Jurkat cell RNA spiked in. Subset described: FACS-sorted CD8+CD4-CCR7+CD45RA+ naive T cells. These receptors were collected from a human donor in good health. Some libraries in this study had Jurkat cell RNA spiked in.

As for this clonotype: At one end the junction does not follow the germline gene, possibly because of a read error. The V and J genes are TRBV12-3 or TRBV12-4 and TRBJ1-2; TRBD1 might be the D (5 bases). The CDR3 extends over 14 amino acids. The DNA for the CDR3 is TGTGCCAGCAGTTTAGCCCCGCAGGGTAGGGGCTACGCCTTC. Its protein product is CASSLAPQGRGYAF.

This clonotype was recorded at least ten times. The rearrangement links TRBV30 to TRBJ1-1; D might be TRBD1 (5 bases). This CDR3 comprises 13 residues. The ends were cut back, 0 bases at V and 1 base at J, with 6 bases in the middle. Germline V gene data show CDR1 as GTSNPN and CDR2 as SVGIG (reference sequence). CDR3 coding DNA: TGTGCCTGGAGTGTCAGGGAGAACACTGAAGCTTTCTTT. Translation: CAWSVRENTEAFF. The entire variable domain, with the rest obtained from reference TRBV30 and TRBJ1-1, is as follows: SQTIHQWPATLVQPVGSPLSLECTVEGTSNPNLYWYRQAAGRGLQLLFYSVGIGQISSEVPQNLSASRPQDRQFILSSKKLLLSDSGFYLCAWSVRENTEAFFGQGTRLTVV.

This chain connects TRBV23-1 to TRBJ1-1; maybe TRBD1 (5 bases). TRBV23-1 belongs to the ORF category, with a function that is uncertain. The CDR3 consists of 14 residues. V lost 3 bases and J lost 4, with 12 bases in between. CDR3 sequence: CASSQGGGSTEAFF. The CDR3 nucleotides read TGCGCCAGCAGTCAGGGGGGAGGGAGCACTGAAGCTTTCTTT.

This clonotype was counted ten times or more. The V gene is TRBV4-3, the J gene TRBJ1-5; D ambiguous. The V end lost 0 bases, the J end lost 1 base, and 13 bases lay between the germline ends. The CDR3 consists of 17 residues. Germline CDR1 and CDR2: LGHNA and YSLEER. DNA of the CDR3: TGCGCCAGCAGCCAAGATATGTCCGGAGAGAGCAATCAGCCCCAGCATTTT. It codes for CASSQDMSGESNQPQHF.

The V gene is TRBV20-1, the J gene TRBJ1-4; 10 nucleotides agree with TRBD1. V was clipped by 8 bases and J by 1 base; unmatched bases: 10. Germline loops: CDR1 DFQATT, CDR2 SNEGSKA (reference sequence). This CDR3 spans 16 amino acids. CDR3 sequence (DNA): TGCAGTACACCGTGGGACAGGGGCCTAACTAATGAAAAACTGTTTTTT. Translation gives CSTPWDRGLTNEKLFF.

With respect to this clonotype: At one of its ends the junction is not consistent with the germline gene, which may arise from a read error. The chain employs TRBV24-1 and TRBJ2-2; 11 bases fit TRBD2. The germline gives CDR1 KGHDR, CDR2 SFDVKD. This CDR3 has 18 residues. The CDR3 DNA follows: TGTGCCTCCAGTGATTTACCTCAGACTAGCGGGACCACCGGGGAGCTGTTTTTT. It yields the protein CASSDLPQTSGTTGELFF.

Comment on this clonotype: A much larger clone is a single base away; this may be a read error. This chain uses TRBV25-1 with TRBJ2-1, with D perhaps TRBD1 or TRBD2 (5 bases each). Germline-derived CDR1 and CDR2 are MGHDK and SYGVNS. The CDR3 is made up of 13 amino acids. CDR3 in amino acids: CASSGWDVGRQLF. CDR3 DNA: TGTGCCAGCAGTGGCTGGGACGTAGGGCGGCAGCTCTTC.

Worth noting for this clonotype: This could be a read error, since a much larger clone is one nucleotide away. The chain links TRBV7-2 to TRBJ2-7, with D tentatively TRBD1 (6 bases). Germline V gene sequence: CDR1 SGHTA, CDR2 FQGNSA. The length of the CDR3 is 14 residues. The germline V and J ends were trimmed by 5 bases and 0 bases, with 11 bases remaining between them. CDR3 nucleotide sequence: TGTGCCAGCAGCACAATGGGGGCCTCCTACGAGCAGTACTTC. Its translation is CASSTMGASYEQYF.

This clonotype was counted a single time. The V gene is TRBV20-1, the J gene TRBJ2-1, with no clear D. The germline V gene has CDR1 DFQATT and CDR2 SNEGSKA (reference sequence). This CDR3 has 17 amino acids. V was trimmed by 3 bases and J by 0 bases, leaving 18 bases between them. In nucleotides, the CDR3 is TGCAGTGCTAGTAGTGGAGATGCTAAAAGCTCCTACAATGAGCAGTTCTTC. Residues: CSASSGDAKSSYNEQFF.

This chain connects TRBV28 to TRBJ1-5; D is unresolved. V was shortened by 2 bases and J by 15 bases, with 23 bases between the two germline ends. Germline CDR1 and CDR2: MDHEN and SYDVKM. CDR3 size: 15 residues. The CDR3 loop is CASSLAPEGTTARHF. The CDR3 nucleotides are TGTGCCAGCAGTTTAGCCCCCGAGGGTACAACAGCCCGGCATTTT.

V gene TRBV30 combines with J gene TRBJ2-4, with D possibly TRBD1 on 6 matching bases. The length of the CDR3 is 14 residues. Trimming left V 2 bases short and J 8 bases short, with 16 bases between. Per germline, CDR1 GTSNPN and CDR2 SVGIG (reference sequence). The CDR3 nucleotides are TGTGCCTGGAGTCCCACAGGGTTACGAGACATTCAGTACTTC. Its translation: CAWSPTGLRDIQYF.

This clonotype was picked up a small number of times. V gene TRBV20-1 combines with J gene TRBJ2-2, with D unclear. The length of the CDR3 is 16 residues. V lost 3 bases and J lost 0, with 14 bases in between. Germline CDR1 reads DFQATT; CDR2 reads SNEGSKA (reference sequence). CDR3: CSASTPLYSNTGELFF. In DNA, the CDR3 is TGCAGTGCTAGTACTCCACTATACTCGAACACCGGGGAGCTGTTTTTT.

In this sample, this clonotype turned up a few times. This sequence joins TRBV28 and TRBJ2-7; weak D call: TRBD1 (5 bases). The CDR3 length is 14 residues. Trimming took 7 bases from V and 0 from J, leaving 13 bases between them. Germline CDR1 and CDR2: MDHEN and SYDVKM. CDR3: CASTTMTDSYEQYF. CDR3 nucleotide sequence: TGTGCCAGCACCACAATGACAGACTCCTACGAGCAGTACTTC.

This clonotype has a single count. At one of its ends the junction is not consistent with the germline gene, which may arise from a read error. This chain joins TRBV5-4 and TRBJ2-5; no firm D call. Looked up from germline, CDR1 is SGHNT and CDR2 is YYREEE (reference sequence). This CDR3 is built from 16 residues. The CDR3 DNA reads as TGTGCCTGCAGCTCTGCGACAACCGAGTACCAAGAGACCCAGTACTTC. Translation: CACSSATTEYQETQYF.

In the case of this clonotype: With a much larger clone just one base away, this may be a read error. The rearrangement joins TRBV7-9 to TRBJ2-1, with TRBD1 as a possible D gene (6 bases). This CDR3 comprises 13 residues. The V end was cut by 5 bases, the J end by 12 bases, with 17 bases between. In germline, CDR1 is SEHNR, CDR2 FQNEAQ (reference sequence). The CDR3 loop reads CASSIQGRGAQFF. For the CDR3, the DNA is TGTGCCAGCAGCATACAGGGAAGGGGTGCGCAGTTCTTC. The variable domain in full, completed from reference TRBV7-9 and TRBJ2-1, reads DTGVSQNPRHKITKRGQNVTFRCDPISEHNRLYWYRQTLGQGPEFLTYFQNEAQLEKSRLLSDRFSAERPKGSFSTLEIQRTEQGDSAMYLCASSIQGRGAQFFGPGTRLTVL.

The V call is TRBV7-6, the J call TRBJ1-1, with TRBD1 identical over 11 bases. Germline values: CDR1 SGHVS, CDR2 FNYEAQ. V gave up 2 bases and J gave up 5 bases; unmatched junction bases: 10. The CDR3 runs to 17 residues. The CDR3 region has the DNA TGTGCCAGCAGCTTACCCGGACAGGGGGCTAAAGGGACTGAAGCTTTCTTT. This sequence encodes CASSLPGQGAKGTEAFF.

Note on this clonotype: A much larger clone lies one base from this, so it may be a read error. The genes are TRBV19 and TRBJ1-5, with D possibly matching TRBD1 (6 bases). The CDR3 totals 13 residues. The V and J ends lost 7 bases and 9 bases respectively, with 16 bases between them. The germline gives CDR1 LNHDA, CDR2 SQIVND (reference sequence). CDR3 sequence: CASTNTGSLPQHF. The DNA for the CDR3 is TGTGCCAGTACTAATACAGGGAGTCTGCCCCAGCATTTT.

The sample holds many counts of this clonotype. This rearrangement joins TRBV7-2 to TRBJ2-5; D is undetermined. Trimming cost V 3 bases and J 2 bases, with 13 bases left between them. The CDR3 is made up of 15 amino acids. Germline CDR1 SGHTA, CDR2 FQGNSA. The DNA of the CDR3 is TGTGCCAGCAGCTTTGGATCAGGTCCTCAAGAGACCCAGTACTTC. Translation: CASSFGSGPQETQYF.

This clonotype came up many times. V usage is TRBV7-9 and J usage is TRBJ2-5, with D tentatively TRBD2 (5 bases). Trimming stripped 5 bases from V and 1 base from J, with 8 bases between. The length of the CDR3 is 13 residues. Per germline, CDR1 SEHNR and CDR2 FQNEAQ (reference sequence). The CDR3: CASSRGVQETQYF. The CDR3 region has the DNA TGTGCCAGCAGCCGGGGAGTCCAAGAGACCCAGTACTTC.

About this clonotype: Germline is not matched at one junction end, which may reflect a read error. The chain employs TRBV9 and TRBJ2-3, with TRBD2 as a possible D gene (5 bases). Germline CDR1 is SGDLS and CDR2 is YYNGEE. CDR3 length: 19 amino acids. Here the CDR3 DNA reads TGTGCCAGCCGCACCCCGCGAATCCGCCGGGCGGGCGCAACAGCTACGCAGTATTTT. This sequence encodes CASRTPRIRRAGATATQYF.

This clonotype was recorded at least ten times. The chain recombines TRBV6-5 with TRBJ1-3; TRBD1 matches at 7 bases. Germline V gene lookup returns CDR1 MNHEY and CDR2 SVGAGI. CDR3 length equals 16 residues. Unmatched junction bases numbered 16, after V lost 6 bases and J lost 8 bases. In nucleotides, the CDR3 is TGTGCCAGCAGCGCTCGACAGGGACCTACCAAAGACACCATATATTTT. The encoded protein is CASSARQGPTKDTIYF.

The J gene is TRBJ2-1, the V gene TRBV11-2, with TRBD2 matching 10 bases. This CDR3 has 15 amino acids. Germline V lookup: CDR1 SGHAT, CDR2 FQNNGV. The CDR3 nucleotides read TGTGCTGGCAGCCCGGGACTAGCGTCCTACAATGAGCAGTTCTTC. Translated: CAGSPGLASYNEQFF.